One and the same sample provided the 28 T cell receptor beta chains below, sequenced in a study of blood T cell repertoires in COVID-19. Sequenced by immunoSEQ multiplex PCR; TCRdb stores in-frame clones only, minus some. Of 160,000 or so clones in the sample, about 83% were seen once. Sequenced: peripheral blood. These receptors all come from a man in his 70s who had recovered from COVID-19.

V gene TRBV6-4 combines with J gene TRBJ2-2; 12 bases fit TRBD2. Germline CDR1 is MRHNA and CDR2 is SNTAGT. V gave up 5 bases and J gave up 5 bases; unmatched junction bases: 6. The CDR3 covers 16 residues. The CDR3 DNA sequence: TGTGCCAGCAGTTTACTAGCGGGAGGTTTGACCGGGGAGCTGTTTTTT. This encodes CASSLLAGGLTGELFF.

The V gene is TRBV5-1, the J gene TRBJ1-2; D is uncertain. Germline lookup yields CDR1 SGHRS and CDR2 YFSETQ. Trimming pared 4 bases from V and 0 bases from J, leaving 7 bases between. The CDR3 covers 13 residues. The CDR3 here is CASSELPNYGYTF. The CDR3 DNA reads TGCGCCAGCAGCGAACTTCCTAACTATGGCTACACCTTC.

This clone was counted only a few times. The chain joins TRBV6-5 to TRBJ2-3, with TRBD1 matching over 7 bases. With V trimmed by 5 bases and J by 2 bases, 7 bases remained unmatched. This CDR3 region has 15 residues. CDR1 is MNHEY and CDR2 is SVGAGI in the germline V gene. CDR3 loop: CASSPPGQYTDTQYF. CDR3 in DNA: TGTGCCAGCAGTCCGCCGGGACAGTACACAGATACGCAGTATTTT.

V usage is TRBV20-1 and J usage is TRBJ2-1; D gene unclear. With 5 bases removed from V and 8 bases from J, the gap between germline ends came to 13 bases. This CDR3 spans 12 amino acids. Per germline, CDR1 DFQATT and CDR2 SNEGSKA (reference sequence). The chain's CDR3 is CSACDLRDEQFF. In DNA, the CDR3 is TGCAGTGCTTGTGACCTACGAGATGAGCAGTTCTTC.

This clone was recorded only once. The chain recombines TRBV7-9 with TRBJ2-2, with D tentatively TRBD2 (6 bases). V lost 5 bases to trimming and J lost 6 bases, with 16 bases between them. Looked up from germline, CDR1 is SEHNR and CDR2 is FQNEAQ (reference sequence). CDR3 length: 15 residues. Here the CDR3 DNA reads TGTGCCAGCAGCCGGGAGAGATCCGGGGCCGGGGAGCTGTTTTTT. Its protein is CASSRERSGAGELFF.

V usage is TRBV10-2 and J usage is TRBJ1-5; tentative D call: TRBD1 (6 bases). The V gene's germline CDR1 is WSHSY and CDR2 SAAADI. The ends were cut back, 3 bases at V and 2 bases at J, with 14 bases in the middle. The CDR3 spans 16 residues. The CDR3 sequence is CASSETHRVGNQPQHF. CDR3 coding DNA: TGCGCCAGCAGTGAAACACACAGGGTGGGCAATCAGCCCCAGCATTTT.

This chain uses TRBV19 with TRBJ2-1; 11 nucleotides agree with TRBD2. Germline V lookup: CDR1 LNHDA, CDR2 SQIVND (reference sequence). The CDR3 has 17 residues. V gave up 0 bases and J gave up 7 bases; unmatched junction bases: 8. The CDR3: CASSIDHIAGGRNEQFF. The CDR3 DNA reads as TGTGCCAGTAGTATAGACCACATAGCGGGAGGGAGGAATGAGCAGTTCTTC.

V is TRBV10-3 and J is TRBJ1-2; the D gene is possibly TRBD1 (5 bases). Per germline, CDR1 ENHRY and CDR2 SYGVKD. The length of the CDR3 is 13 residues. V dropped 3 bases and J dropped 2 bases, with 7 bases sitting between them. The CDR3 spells CAISDGGNYGYTF. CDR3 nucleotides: TGTGCCATCAGTGACGGGGGGAACTATGGCTACACCTTC.

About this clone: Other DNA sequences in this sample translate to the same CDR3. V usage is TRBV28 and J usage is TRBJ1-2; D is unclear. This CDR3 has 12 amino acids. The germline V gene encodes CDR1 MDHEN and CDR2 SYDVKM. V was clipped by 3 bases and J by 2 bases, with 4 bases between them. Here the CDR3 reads CASSFSNYGYTF. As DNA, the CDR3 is TGTGCCAGCAGTTTCTCGAACTATGGCTACACCTTC.

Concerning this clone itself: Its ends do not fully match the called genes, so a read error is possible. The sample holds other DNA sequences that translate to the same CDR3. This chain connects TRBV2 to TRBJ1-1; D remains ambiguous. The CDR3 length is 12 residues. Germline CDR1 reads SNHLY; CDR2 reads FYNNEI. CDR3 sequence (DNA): TGTGCCAGCAGTGATTTACAGTTTGAAGCTTTTTTT. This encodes CASSDLQFEAFF.

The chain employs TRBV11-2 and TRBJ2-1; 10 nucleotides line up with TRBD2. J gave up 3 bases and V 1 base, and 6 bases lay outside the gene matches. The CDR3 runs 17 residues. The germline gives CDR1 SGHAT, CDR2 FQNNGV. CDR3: CASSLASSGGIYNEQFF. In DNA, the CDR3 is TGTGCCAGCAGCTTAGCATCTAGCGGGGGAATCTACAATGAGCAGTTCTTC. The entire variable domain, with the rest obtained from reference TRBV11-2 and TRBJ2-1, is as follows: EAGVAQSPRYKIIEKRQSVAFWCNPISGHATLYWYQQILGQGPKLLIQFQNNGVVDDSQLPKDRFSAERLKGVDSTLKIQPAKLEDSAVYLCASSLASSGGIYNEQFFGPGTRLTVL.

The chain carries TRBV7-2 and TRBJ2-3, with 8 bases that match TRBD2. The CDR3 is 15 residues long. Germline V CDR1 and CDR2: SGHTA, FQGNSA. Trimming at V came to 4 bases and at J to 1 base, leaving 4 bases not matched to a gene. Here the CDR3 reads CASSSQAGGTDTQYF. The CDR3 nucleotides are TGTGCCAGCAGCTCACAAGCGGGGGGCACAGATACGCAGTATTTT.

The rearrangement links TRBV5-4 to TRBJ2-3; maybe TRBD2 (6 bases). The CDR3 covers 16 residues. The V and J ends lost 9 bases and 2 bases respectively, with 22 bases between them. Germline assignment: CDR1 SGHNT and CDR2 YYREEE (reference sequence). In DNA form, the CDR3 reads TGTGCCATCCGGGATGGGGCGGGAACACCCACAGATACGCAGTATTTT. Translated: CAIRDGAGTPTDTQYF. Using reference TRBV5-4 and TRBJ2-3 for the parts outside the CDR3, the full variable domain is ETGVTQSPTHLIKTRGQQVTLRCSSQSGHNTVSWYQQALGQGPQFIFQYYREEENGRGNFPPRFSGLQFPNYSSELNVNALELDDSALYLCAIRDGAGTPTDTQYFGPGTRLTVL.

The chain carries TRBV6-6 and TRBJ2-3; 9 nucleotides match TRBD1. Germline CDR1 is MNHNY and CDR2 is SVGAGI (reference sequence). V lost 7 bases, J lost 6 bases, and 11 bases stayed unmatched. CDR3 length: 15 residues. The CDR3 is CASNQPGQGGDTQYF. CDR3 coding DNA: TGTGCCAGCAACCAACCGGGACAGGGTGGGGATACGCAGTATTTT.

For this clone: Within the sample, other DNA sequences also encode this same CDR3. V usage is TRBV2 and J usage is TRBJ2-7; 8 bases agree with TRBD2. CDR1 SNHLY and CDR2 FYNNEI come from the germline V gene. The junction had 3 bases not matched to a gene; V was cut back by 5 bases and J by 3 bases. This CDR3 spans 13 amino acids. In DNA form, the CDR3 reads TGTGCCAGCAGTCGGCTAGCGGGCTACGAGCAGTACTTC. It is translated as CASSRLAGYEQYF.

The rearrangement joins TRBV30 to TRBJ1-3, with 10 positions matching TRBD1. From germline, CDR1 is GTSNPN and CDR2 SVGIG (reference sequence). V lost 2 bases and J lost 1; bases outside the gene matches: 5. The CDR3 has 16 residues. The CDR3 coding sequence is TGTGCCTGGAGTAGTCCGGGACAGGGGTCTGGAAACACCATATATTTT. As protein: CAWSSPGQGSGNTIYF.

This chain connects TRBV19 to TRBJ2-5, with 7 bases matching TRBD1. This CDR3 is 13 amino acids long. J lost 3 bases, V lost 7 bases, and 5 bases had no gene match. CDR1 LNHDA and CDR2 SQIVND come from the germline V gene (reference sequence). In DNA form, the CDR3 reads TGTGCCAGTACGAGACAGGGAGAAGAGACCCAGTACTTC. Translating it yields CASTRQGEETQYF.

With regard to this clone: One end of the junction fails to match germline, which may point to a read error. In DNA form, the CDR3 reads TGTGCTAGCAGCCCCGTGGGCGGGGGTGTTTCAGATACGCAGTATTTT. Its protein product is CASSPVGGGVSDTQYF. The chain has TRBV7-7 and TRBJ2-3, with TRBD2 matching 7 bases. CDR1 is SSHAT and CDR2 is FNYEAQ in the germline V gene (reference sequence). The CDR3 has 16 residues.

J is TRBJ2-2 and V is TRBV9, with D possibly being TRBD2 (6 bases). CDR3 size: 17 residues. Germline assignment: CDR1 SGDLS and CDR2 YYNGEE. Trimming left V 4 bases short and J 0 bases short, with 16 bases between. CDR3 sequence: CASSPGGSATNTGELFF. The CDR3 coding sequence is TGTGCCAGCAGCCCTGGAGGGTCAGCCACGAACACCGGGGAGCTGTTTTTT.

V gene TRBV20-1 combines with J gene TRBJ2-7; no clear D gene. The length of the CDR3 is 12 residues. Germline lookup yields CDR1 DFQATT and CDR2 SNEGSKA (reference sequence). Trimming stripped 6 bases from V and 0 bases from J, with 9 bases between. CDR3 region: CSASSSSYEQYF. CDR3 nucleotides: TGCAGTGCCAGTTCGAGCTCCTACGAGCAGTACTTC.

The CDR3 here is CASSYRGRGSYEQYF. The CDR3 DNA follows: TGTGCCAGCAGTTACAGGGGCAGGGGTTCCTACGAGCAGTACTTC. The chain recombines TRBV6-5 with TRBJ2-7, with TRBD1 as a possible D gene (6 bases). CDR1 MNHEY and CDR2 SVGAGI come from the germline V gene. V was trimmed by 2 bases and J by 1 base, leaving 12 bases between them. The CDR3 contains 15 residues.

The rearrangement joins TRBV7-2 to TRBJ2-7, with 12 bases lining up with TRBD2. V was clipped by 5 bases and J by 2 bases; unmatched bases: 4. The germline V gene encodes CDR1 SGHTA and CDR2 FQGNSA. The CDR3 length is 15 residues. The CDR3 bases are TGTGCCAGCAGCATCGGACTAGCGGGGACCTACGAGCAGTACTTC. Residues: CASSIGLAGTYEQYF.

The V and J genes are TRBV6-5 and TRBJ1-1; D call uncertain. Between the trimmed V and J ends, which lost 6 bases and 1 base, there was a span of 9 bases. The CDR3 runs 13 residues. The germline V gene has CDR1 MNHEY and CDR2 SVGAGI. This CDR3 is CASSNSGNTEAFF. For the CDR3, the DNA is TGTGCCAGCAGCAACTCTGGGAACACTGAAGCTTTCTTT.

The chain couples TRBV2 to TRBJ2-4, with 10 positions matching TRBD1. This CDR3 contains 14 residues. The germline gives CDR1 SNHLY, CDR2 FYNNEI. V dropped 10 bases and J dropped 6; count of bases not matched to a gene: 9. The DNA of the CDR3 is TGTGCCATAGCTCCGGGACAGGGGAGAAACATTCAGTACTTC. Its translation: CAIAPGQGRNIQYF. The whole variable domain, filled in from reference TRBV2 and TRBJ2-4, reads EPEVTQTPSHQVTQMGQEVILRCVPISNHLYFYWYRQILGQKVEFLVSFYNNEISEKSEIFDDQFSVERPDGSNFTLKIRSTKLEDSAMYFCAIAPGQGRNIQYFGAGTRLSVL.

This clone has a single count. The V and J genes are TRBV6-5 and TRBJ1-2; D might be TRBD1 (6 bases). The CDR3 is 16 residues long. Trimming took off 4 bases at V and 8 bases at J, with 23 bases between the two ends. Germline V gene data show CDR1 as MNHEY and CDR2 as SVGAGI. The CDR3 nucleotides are TGTGCCAGCAGTTCCCCAGGGACACCCGGCTGGGCCGGCTACACCTTC. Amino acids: CASSSPGTPGWAGYTF.

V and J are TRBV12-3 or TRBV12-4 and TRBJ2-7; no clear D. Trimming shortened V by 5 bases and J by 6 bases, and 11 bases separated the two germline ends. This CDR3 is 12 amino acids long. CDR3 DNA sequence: TGTGCCAGCAGTCTCCCGCAGTTCGAGCAGTACTTC. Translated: CASSLPQFEQYF.

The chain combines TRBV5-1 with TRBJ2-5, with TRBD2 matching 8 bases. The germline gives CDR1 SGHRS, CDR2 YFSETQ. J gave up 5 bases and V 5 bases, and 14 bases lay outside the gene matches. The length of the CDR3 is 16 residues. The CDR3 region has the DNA TGCGCCAGCAGTCCCAACCTCGGGACTAGAGGCGAGACCCAGTACTTC. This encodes CASSPNLGTRGETQYF.

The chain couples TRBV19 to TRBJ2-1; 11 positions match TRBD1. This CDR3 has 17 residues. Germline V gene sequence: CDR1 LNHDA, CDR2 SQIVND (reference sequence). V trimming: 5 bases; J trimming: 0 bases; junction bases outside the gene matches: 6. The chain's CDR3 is CASSGDRGASSYNEQFF. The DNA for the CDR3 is TGTGCCAGTAGTGGGGACAGGGGGGCGAGCTCCTACAATGAGCAGTTCTTC.